This paragraph covers one T cell receptor (beta chain) sequence. This clonotype was counted ten times or more. Its antigen has not been determined. No quality values exist for individual bases; no much larger clone is one base distant. This entry comes from a study of T cells in Graves' hyperthyroidism and ophthalmopathy (dated by TCRdb to the late 2010s). About the full investigation: Peripheral blood samples were taken at initial diagnosis, before any treatment was given. TCR V-J signatures able to tell the groups apart were searched for in a discovery cohort of more than 90 patients, of whom over 40 had Graves' ophthalmopathy and about 55 had stable Graves' hyperthyroidism. Prospective prediction of ophthalmopathy was tested in an independent validation cohort of approximately 19 hyperthyroidism patients and approximately 17 patients who later progressed to ophthalmopathy. The 75 to 100 discovery patients were divided at random into training and test sets in a 7:3 ratio. In addition, the study compared T-cell repertoires in thyroid tissue and in blood from several Graves' hyperthyroidism patients. The paper reports TCR Vbeta CDR3 sequencing of about 140 peripheral blood samples: 40 to 45 ophthalmopathy, roughly 74 hyperthyroidism and approximately 17 progressor patients. Following sampling, methimazole starting at 30 mg daily was given to hyperthyroidism patients, and high-dose intravenous methylprednisolone was given to ophthalmopathy patients.

The TCR beta CDR3 regions were amplified from RNA transcripts. The first round of RT-PCR for the TCR CDR3 was performed with the HTBI primer set and the Qiagen OneStep RT-PCR kit. Libraries were constructed in a second round of multiplex PCR, after which size selection and purification were performed. Sequencing of the libraries was done on an Illumina HiSeq2000 using paired-end 100 bp reads. In the paper's pipeline: Raw data were processed with SOAPnuke, discarding reads with adapters, uncalled bases, mean Phred below 15, or no exact constant-primer or identifier match. COPE v1.2.5 was used to merge the high-quality paired reads, and each unique nucleotide sequence was defined as a clonotype. Clonotypes were aligned to IMGT TRBV, TRBD and TRBJ reference segments using MiTCR v1.1. The analysis was restricted to V-J combinations with a frequency above 0.0001, which together covered 99.2% of the repertoires. A TCS score was defined as the ratio between F50 (clonal expansion) and ExV (chaos), using BLOSUM62-based TCRdist between CDR3 peptides within each V-J. Welch's t-statistics and random forest reduced 450 to 600 V-J features to fewer than 15, which were used in a naive Bayes classifier (R e1071). Using fastp at Q25 and MiXCR, TCRdb reprocessed the public reads and kept productive beta chains. Rows with one shared CDR3 protein collapse into an entry with the most common genes and DNA. The V and J calls shown here were made by TCRdb, not taken from the authors' results. For this sample the table gives some 600,000 distinct CDR3 sequences, of which around 14% were detected only once. More than 5% of the sample belongs to the ten largest clones.

Overall results and qualifications from the work: A 13 V-J signature model separated ophthalmopathy from stable hyperthyroidism, with 87.88% sensitivity and 81% to 82% specificity in cross-validation and 80%/75% in testing. In validation, the model predicted progression to ophthalmopathy with around 71% sensitivity and about 73% specificity, a median of approximately 6.5 months before onset. Blood samples also contained most of the expanded thyroid clonotypes (frequency above 0.001), which suggests that blood repertoires may reflect thyroid immune responses. No statistical method was used to fix the sample size in advance, and group allocation was not hidden from the investigators.

Trimming at the junction amounts to 3 bases on V and 4 bases on J, and the germline ends lie 19 bases apart. The germline V gene (reference sequence) supplies CDR1 SGHKS and CDR2 YYEKEE. The CDR3 runs 16 amino acids, cysteine and phenylalanine included. Kept here is only the CDR3 DNA, which spans 48 bases and is read in frame from base 1. Hyperthyroidism patients were newly diagnosed, with disease duration under 2 months, and aged 18 to 65 years. Patients with uncontrolled infections, other autoimmune diseases, pregnancy or lactation were excluded. Diagnoses were established on the basis of clinical symptoms, serum thyroxine and TRAb, thyroid ultrasound, and orbital computed tomography. Blood from progressor patients was drawn when they were first diagnosed with hyperthyroidism, before any ophthalmopathy symptoms appeared. PBMCs were separated from 8 to 10 ml of fresh peripheral blood using Ficoll-Paque density gradient centrifugation. Progressor patients were first diagnosed with Graves' hyperthyroidism and then developed ophthalmopathy during follow-up. Total RNA was extracted using Trizol reagent, and RNA quality was assessed on an Agilent 2100 Bioanalyzer.

Recombination joined TRBV5-5 with TRBJ1-1, with the D gene not confidently named. The origin of this receptor is a woman in her 30s with Graves' hyperthyroidism that later progressed to Graves' ophthalmopathy. The source material was blood. The CDR3 protein sequence reads: CASSSNRATISTEAFF. The nucleotide sequence reads as follows: TGTGCCAGCAGCTCCAACAGAGCGACAATCAGCACTGAAGCTTTCTTT.